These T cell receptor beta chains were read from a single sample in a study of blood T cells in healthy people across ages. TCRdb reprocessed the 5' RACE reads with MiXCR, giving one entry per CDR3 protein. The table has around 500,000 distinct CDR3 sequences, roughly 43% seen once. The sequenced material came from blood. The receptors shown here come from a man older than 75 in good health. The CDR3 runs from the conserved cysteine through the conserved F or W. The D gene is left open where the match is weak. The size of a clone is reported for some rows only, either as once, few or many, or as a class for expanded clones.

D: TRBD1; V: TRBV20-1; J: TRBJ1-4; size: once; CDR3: CSARDPGTGDEKLFF; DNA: TGCAGTGCTAGAGATCCCGGGACAGGCGACGAAAAACTGTTTTTT
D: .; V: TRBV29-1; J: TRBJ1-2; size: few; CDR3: CSVGGGSDYGYTF; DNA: TGCAGCGTTGGGGGGGGCTCGGACTATGGCTACACCTTC
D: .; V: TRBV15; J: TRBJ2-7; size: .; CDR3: CATSAGSYEQYF; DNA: TGTGCCACCAGCGCAGGGTCGTACGAGCAGTACTTC
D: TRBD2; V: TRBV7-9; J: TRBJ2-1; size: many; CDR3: CASSLANNLLAGGNEQFF; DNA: TGTGCCAGCAGCTTAGCCAATAATTTACTAGCGGGCGGGAATGAGCAGTTCTTC
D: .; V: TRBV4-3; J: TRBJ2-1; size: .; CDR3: CASSQFTGVGREGREYNEQFF; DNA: TGCGCCAGCAGCCAATTTACAGGGGTGGGACGGGAGGGCCGAGAATACAATGAGCAGTTCTTC
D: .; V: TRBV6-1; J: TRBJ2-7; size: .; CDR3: CASSEGTGASYEQYF; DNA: TGTGCCAGCAGTGAGGGGACTGGGGCATCCTACGAGCAGTACTTC
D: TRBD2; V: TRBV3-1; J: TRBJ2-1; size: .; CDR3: CASSHRRLAGVSSEQFF; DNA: TGTGCCAGCAGCCACAGAAGGCTAGCGGGAGTATCCAGTGAGCAGTTCTTC
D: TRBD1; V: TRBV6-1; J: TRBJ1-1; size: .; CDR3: CASSEGMPGQIEAFF; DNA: TGTGCCAGCAGTGAAGGGATGCCGGGACAGATTGAAGCTTTCTTT
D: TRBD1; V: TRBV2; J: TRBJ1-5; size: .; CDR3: CASRDDRDQPQHF; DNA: TGTGCCAGCAGGGACGACAGGGACCAGCCCCAGCATTTT
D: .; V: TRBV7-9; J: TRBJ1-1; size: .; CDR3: CASSLLGIEAFF; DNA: TGTGCCAGCAGCTTATTGGGGATTGAAGCTTTCTTT
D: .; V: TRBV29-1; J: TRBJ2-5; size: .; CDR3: CSVGPGEETQYF; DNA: TGCAGCGTTGGCCCTGGCGAAGAGACCCAGTACTTC
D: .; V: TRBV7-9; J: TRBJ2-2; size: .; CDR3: CASRPRARGLITGELFF; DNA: TGTGCCAGCAGACCTCGGGCAAGAGGCCTGATCACCGGGGAGCTGTTTTTT
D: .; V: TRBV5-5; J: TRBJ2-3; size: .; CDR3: CASSLAQGPGTDTQYF; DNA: TGTGCCAGCAGCTTGGCCCAGGGACCGGGCACAGATACGCAGTATTTT
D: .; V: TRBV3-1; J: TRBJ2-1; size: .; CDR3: CASSIRQASYNEQSF; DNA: TGTGCCAGCAGCATCCGACAGGCCTCCTACAATGAGCAGTCCTTC
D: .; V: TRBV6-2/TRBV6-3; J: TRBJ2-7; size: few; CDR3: CASRKSRDSVYEQYF; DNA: TGTGCCAGCAGAAAGAGCAGAGACAGCGTCTACGAGCAGTACTTC
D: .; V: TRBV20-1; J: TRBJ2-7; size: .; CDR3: CSALTGGRGNEQYF; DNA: TGCAGCGCCCTGACGGGAGGAAGGGGGAATGAGCAGTACTTC
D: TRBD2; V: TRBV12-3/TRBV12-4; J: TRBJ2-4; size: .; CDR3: CASSLAASGGAGAKNIQYF; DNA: TGTGCCAGCAGTTTAGCGGCTAGCGGGGGGGCCGGAGCCAAAAACATTCAGTACTTC
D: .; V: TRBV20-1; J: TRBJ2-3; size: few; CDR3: CSAPLAVPADTQYF; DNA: TGCAGTGCTCCGTTAGCGGTCCCTGCAGATACGCAGTATTTT
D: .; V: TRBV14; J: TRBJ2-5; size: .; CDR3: CASSQENRAYQETQYF; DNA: TGTGCCAGCAGCCAAGAGAACAGGGCGTATCAAGAGACCCAGTACTTC
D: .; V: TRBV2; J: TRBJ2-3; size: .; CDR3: CASKERGRTDTQYF; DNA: TGTGCCAGCAAAGAACGGGGCCGTACAGATACGCAGTATTTT
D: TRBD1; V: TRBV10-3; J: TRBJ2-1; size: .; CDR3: CAISEGGTGGRVETQFF; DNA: TGTGCCATCAGTGAAGGGGGGACAGGGGGACGCGTAGAGACCCAGTTCTTC
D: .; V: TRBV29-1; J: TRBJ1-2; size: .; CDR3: CSVDDQGTYGYTF; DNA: TGCAGCGTTGATGACCAGGGCACCTATGGCTACACCTTC
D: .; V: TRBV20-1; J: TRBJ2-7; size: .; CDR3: CSAPLSSYEQYF; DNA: TGCAGTGCCCCGCTCAGCTCCTACGAGCAGTACTTC
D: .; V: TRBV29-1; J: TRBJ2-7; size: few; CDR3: CSVIQAPSSYEQYF; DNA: TGCAGCGTAATACAGGCACCGAGCTCCTACGAGCAGTACTTC
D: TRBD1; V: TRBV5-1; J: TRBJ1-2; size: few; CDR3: CASNPGQGATGYTF; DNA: TGCGCCAGCAATCCGGGACAGGGGGCGACTGGCTACACCTTC
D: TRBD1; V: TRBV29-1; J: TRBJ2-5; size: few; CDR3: CSVEEQGSGTQYF; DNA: TGCAGCGTTGAAGAACAGGGGAGTGGGACCCAGTACTTC
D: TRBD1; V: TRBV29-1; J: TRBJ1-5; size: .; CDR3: CSVWTGDNQPQHF; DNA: TGCAGCGTTTGGACAGGGGATAATCAGCCCCAGCATTTT
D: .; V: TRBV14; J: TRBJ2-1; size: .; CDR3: CASSQRFSYNEQFF; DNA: TGTGCCAGCAGCCAGCGGTTCTCCTACAATGAGCAGTTCTTC
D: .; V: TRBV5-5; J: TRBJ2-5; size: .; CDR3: CASSFTEETQYF; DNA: TGTGCCAGCAGCTTTACGGAAGAGACCCAGTACTTC